This entry features one T cell receptor beta chain sequence. The V and J ends lost 0 bases and 11 bases, in that order; junction bases with no gene match: 5. This CDR3 region has 13 residues. The germline gives CDR1 MNHNY, CDR2 SVGAGI (reference sequence). The data were taken from a study of cytomegalovirus exposure and HLA in healthy donors. The study ran its PCR with 60 Vbeta and 13 Jbeta primers. Produced via immunoSEQ multiplex PCR; TCRdb's table is partial and in-frame only. The sample has some 200,000 clones; roughly four fifths are singletons. The chain links TRBV6-6 to TRBJ1-1; 8 nucleotides match TRBD1. What was sequenced was PBMCs. This clonotype was sampled from a woman aged 18-29 years in good health and CMV-seronegative. The CDR3 protein is CASSYSTGERAFF. In nucleotides, the CDR3 is TGTGCCAGCAGTTACTCGACAGGGGAAAGGGCTTTCTTT.